This T cell receptor beta chain was found in a study of post-analysis software for immune sequencing data. On this clonotype itself: The antigen is undetermined.

Points from the study as a whole: Compared with controls, patients showed significantly lower normalized Chao1 diversity. Elevated frequency relative to controls characterized four or five TRBV segments in patients, TRBV5-6, TRBV5-1 and TRBV20-1 among them.

cDNA libraries for TCR beta contained unique molecular identifiers. Starting from about 0.98 to 11 million T cells, the study yielded about 500,000 cDNA molecules. MiXCR, applied by TCRdb to the PCR reads, yields one record per CDR3 protein. The sample holds about 820,000 distinct CDR3 sequences, about 57% seen once. Trimming removed 4 bases at V and 4 bases at J, with 10 bases between. The CDR3 is 13 amino acids. CDR1 is SGHVS and CDR2 is FNYEAQ in the germline V gene. The sample taken for sequencing was blood. The gene calls are TRBV7-6 and TRBJ1-2, with D unclear. The sequence derives from a girl aged 5 to 17 with multiple sclerosis. The CDR3 here is CASSSGSRYGYTF. The CDR3 DNA reads as TGTGCCAGCAGCTCCGGCAGCCGCTATGGCTACACCTTC.